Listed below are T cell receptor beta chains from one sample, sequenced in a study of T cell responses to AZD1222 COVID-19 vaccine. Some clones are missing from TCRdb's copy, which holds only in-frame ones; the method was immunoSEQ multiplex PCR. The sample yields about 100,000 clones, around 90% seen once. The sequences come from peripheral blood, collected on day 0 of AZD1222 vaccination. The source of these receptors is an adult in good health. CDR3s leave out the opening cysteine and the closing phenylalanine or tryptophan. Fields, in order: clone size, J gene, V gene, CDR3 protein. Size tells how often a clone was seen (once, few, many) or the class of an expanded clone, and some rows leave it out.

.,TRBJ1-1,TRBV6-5,ASGAAEAF
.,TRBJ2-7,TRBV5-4,ASSLSGGYEQY
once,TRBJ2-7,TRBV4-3,ASSQGFQGGYEQY
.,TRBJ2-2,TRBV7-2,ASSLRWANTGELF
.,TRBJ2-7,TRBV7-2,ASSLAPTGGFYEQY
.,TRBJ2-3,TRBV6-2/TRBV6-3,ASSYSPTDTQY
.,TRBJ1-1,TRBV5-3,ARSGGVTGSAEAF
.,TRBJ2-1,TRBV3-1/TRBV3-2,ASSVRVYNEQF
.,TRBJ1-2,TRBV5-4,ASSLVGTEGLLGYT
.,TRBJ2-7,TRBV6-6,ASSYQGSYEQY
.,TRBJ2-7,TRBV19,ASSIKLTYEQY
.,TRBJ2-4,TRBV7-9,ASSLITGDGGIQY
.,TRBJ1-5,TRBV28,ASRTGGTQPQH
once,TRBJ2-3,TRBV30,AWSRPWAGGSTDTQY
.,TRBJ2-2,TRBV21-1,ASSKWREGLDRTNTGELF
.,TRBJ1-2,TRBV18,ASSQNPRDGYT
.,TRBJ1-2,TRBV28,ASSLGGKGPGYT
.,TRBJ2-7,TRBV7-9,ASSKGLAGDEQY
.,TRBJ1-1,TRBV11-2,ASRLQGAMNTEAF
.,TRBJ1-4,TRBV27,ASSPRQGATNEKLF